This T cell receptor beta chain was profiled in a study of T cells in Graves' hyperthyroidism and ophthalmopathy. Study observations and caveats: Ophthalmopathy, which appeared later, was predicted by the model a median 6.5 months before onset.

The TCR beta CDR3 regions underwent amplification using RNA transcripts as the source. Primed by the HTBI set, a first-round RT-PCR was run on the TCR CDR3. TCRdb reprocessed the multiplex PCR reads with MiXCR, giving one entry per CDR3 protein. The repertoire holds a few hundred thousand distinct CDR3 sequences, with about 13% as singletons. This clonotype has at least ten counts. As yet, its antigen is unknown. The CDR3 consists of 13 residues. Trimming pared 3 bases from V and 4 bases from J, leaving 8 bases between. Looked up from germline, CDR1 is MNHEY and CDR2 is SMNVEV (reference sequence). The receptor was derived from a woman aged 40 to 50 with Graves' ophthalmopathy. What was sequenced was blood. This chain connects TRBV27 to TRBJ2-3; D possibly corresponds to TRBD2 (5 bases). The CDR3 sequence is CASSFKGADTQYF. Written as DNA, the CDR3 is TGTGCCAGCAGTTTTAAGGGAGCAGATACGCAGTATTTT.